This T cell receptor (beta chain) derives from a study of cytomegalovirus exposure and HLA in healthy donors. With 60 Vbeta and 13 Jbeta primers, the PCR was carried out. Sequenced by immunoSEQ multiplex PCR; TCRdb stores in-frame clones only, minus some. The repertoire includes about 130,000 clones, about two thirds of them detected once, and roughly 2.5% sits in the top ten. Trimming shortened V by 8 bases and J by 9 bases, and 22 bases separated the two germline ends. Germline CDR1 and CDR2: MGHRA and YSYEKL. CDR3 length equals 14 residues. Sequenced: PBMCs. This receptor was obtained from a woman in her 40s in good health and CMV-seronegative. The chain joins TRBV4-1 to TRBJ1-1; unclear D gene. The CDR3 DNA sequence: TGCGCCAGCGTGGGAGCCCCCGGGGATGCAAAAGCTTTCTTT. As protein: CASVGAPGDAKAFF.